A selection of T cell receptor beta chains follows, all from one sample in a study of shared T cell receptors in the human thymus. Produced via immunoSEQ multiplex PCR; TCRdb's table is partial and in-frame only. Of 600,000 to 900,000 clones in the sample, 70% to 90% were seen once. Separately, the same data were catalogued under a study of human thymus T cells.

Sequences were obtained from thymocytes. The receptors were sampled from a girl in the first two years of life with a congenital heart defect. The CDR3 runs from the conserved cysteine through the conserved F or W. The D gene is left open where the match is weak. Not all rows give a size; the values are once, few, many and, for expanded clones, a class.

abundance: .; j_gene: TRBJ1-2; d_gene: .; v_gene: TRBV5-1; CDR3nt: TGCGCCAGCAGTCCGATAGAATTATTTACAGAGTATGGCTACACCTTC; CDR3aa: CASSPIELFTEYGYTF
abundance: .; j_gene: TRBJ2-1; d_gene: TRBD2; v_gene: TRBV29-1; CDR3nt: TGCAGCGTTGTGCTAGCGGGACCTAATGAGCAGTTCTTC; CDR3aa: CSVVLAGPNEQFF
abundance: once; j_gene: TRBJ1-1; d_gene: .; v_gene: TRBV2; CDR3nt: TGTGCCAGCAGGCGACACTCTCCAGGGGACAATCCTGAAGCTTTCTTT; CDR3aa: CASRRHSPGDNPEAFF
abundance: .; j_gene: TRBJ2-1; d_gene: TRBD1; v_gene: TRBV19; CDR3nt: TGTGCCAGTAGGGAAATAGGGACAGGGGGCTTCAATGAGCAGTTCTTC; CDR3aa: CASREIGTGGFNEQFF
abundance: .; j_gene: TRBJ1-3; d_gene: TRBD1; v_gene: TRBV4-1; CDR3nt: TGCGCCAGCAGCCAGGACAGGGCCTCTGGAAACACCATATATTTT; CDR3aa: CASSQDRASGNTIYF
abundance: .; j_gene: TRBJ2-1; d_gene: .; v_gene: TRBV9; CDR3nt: TGTGCCAGCAGCGCCGACTTAACCTACAATGAGCAGTTCTTC; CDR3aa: CASSADLTYNEQFF
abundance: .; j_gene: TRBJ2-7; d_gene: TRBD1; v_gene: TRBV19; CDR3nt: TGTGCCAGTAGTATAGATAGGGGGCGCGGGTCCTACGAGCAGTACTTC; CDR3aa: CASSIDRGRGSYEQYF
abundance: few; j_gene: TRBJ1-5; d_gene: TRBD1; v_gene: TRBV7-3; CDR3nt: TGTGCCAGCAGGTACCGGGACAGGGGGAATCAGCCCCAGCATTTT; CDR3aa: CASRYRDRGNQPQHF
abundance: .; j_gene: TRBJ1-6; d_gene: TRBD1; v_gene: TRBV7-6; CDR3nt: TGTGCCAGCAGCTCCAGTGGGGACAGGGGAAATTCACCCCTCCACTTT; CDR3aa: CASSSSGDRGNSPLHF
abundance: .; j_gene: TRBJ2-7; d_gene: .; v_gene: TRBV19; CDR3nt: TGTGCCAGTAGTCCCGAACAGGGTCACGACGAGCAGTACTTC; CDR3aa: CASSPEQGHDEQYF
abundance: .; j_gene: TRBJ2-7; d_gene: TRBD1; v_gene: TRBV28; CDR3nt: TGTGCCAGCAGTTTATCTCGGCAGGGGGACAAACACCGGTACGAGCAGTACTTC; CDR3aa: CASSLSRQGDKHRYEQYF
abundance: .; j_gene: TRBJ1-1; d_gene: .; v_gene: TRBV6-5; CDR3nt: TGTGCCAGCAGTTACTCGTGGCCAGACACTGAAGCTTTCTTT; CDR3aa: CASSYSWPDTEAFF
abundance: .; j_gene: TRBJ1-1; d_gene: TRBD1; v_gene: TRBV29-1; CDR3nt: TGCAGCGTTAAAACTTCAGGGGGCATTTTCAAGAACACTGAAGCTTTCTTT; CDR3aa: CSVKTSGGIFKNTEAFF
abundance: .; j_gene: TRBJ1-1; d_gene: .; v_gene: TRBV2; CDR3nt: TGTGCCAGCCGCGGCAACCCGGGGTCCCCGAACACTGAAGCTTTCTTT; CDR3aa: CASRGNPGSPNTEAFF
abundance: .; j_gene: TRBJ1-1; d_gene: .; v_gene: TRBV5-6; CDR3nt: TGTGCCAGCAGCCCGGGGGTCGGGGAGTTAATGAACACTGAAGCTTTCTTT; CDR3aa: CASSPGVGELMNTEAFF
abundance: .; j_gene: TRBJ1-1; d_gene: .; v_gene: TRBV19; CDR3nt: TGTGCCAGTAGTATAGTAAAGGGGCTCAATGCTTTCTTT; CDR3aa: CASSIVKGLNAFF
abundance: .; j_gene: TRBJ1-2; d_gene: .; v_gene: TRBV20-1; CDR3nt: TGCAGTGCTAGTCCCCCCGATGGCTACACCTTC; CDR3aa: CSASPPDGYTF
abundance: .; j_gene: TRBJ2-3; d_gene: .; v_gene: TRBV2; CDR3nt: TGTGCCAGCATTCGGCTAGCGCCGGTGGCAGATACGCAGTATTTT; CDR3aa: CASIRLAPVADTQYF
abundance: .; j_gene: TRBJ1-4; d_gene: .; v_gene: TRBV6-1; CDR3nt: TGTGCCAGCAGTGACGGACGGCCCAGGGTCCCCGCAACTAATGAAAAACTGTTTTTT; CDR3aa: CASSDGRPRVPATNEKLFF
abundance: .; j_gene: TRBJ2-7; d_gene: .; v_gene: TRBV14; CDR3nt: TGTGCCAGCAGCCAAGAGAGTGGGCGTTACAGCTACGAGCAGTACTTC; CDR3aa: CASSQESGRYSYEQYF
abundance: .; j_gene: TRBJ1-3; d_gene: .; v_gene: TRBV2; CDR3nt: TGTGCCAGCAGTGAACGGACGGGGATCTCTGGAAACACCATATATTTT; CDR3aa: CASSERTGISGNTIYF
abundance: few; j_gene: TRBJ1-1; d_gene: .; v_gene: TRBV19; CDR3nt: TGTGCCAGTAGTGTCAAACAGATTCCGAACACTGAAGCTTTCTTT; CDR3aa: CASSVKQIPNTEAFF
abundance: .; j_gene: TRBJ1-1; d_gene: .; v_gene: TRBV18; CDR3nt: TGTGCCAGCTCACCGCTCAGGAGGGAAGCTTTCTTT; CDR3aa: CASSPLRREAFF
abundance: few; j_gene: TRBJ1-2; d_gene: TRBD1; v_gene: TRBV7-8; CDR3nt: TGTGCCAGCAGCTTAGTCCCAGGACAGGGTGACTATGGCTACACCTTC; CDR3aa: CASSLVPGQGDYGYTF
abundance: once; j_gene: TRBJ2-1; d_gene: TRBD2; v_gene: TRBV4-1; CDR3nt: TGCGCCAGCAGCCAAGGATTCGAAGGGTTGGCTAGCGGGCTCTACAATGAGCAGTTCTTC; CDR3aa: CASSQGFEGLASGLYNEQFF
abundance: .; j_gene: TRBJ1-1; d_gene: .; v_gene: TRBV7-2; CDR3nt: TGTGCCAGCAGCCGAGGGCTCCCCCAGGACACTGAAGCTTTCTTT; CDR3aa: CASSRGLPQDTEAFF
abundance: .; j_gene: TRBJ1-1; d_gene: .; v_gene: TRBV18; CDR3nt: TGTGCCAGCTCTCCGGGGGCGGGGGCAACTGAAGCTTTCTTT; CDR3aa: CASSPGAGATEAFF
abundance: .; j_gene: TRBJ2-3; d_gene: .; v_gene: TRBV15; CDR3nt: TGTGCCACCAGCAGAGTGGGAGACGAGAGCACAGATACGCAGTATTTT; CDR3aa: CATSRVGDESTDTQYF
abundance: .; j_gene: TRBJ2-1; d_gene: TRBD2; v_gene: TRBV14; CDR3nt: TGTGCCAGCAGCCAAGATGGGACTAGCGGGGGGGCCTCCTACAATGAGCAGTTCTTC; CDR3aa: CASSQDGTSGGASYNEQFF
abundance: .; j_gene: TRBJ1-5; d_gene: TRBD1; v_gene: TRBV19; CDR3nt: TGTGCCAGTAGCCACAGGGGTGGCAATCAGCCCCAGCATTTT; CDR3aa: CASSHRGGNQPQHF
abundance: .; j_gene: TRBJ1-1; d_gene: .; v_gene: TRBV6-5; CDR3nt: TGTGCCAGCAGTTACGGAGGGACCGGGGGCACTGAAGCTTTCTTT; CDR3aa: CASSYGGTGGTEAFF
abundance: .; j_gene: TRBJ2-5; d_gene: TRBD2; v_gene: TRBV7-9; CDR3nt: TGTGCCAGCAGTCCTTCTACCGGGACTAGCGTCGTCGAGACCCAGTACTTC; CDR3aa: CASSPSTGTSVVETQYF
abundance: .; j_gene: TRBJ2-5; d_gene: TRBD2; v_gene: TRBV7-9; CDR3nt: TGTGCCAGCAGCTTCGGACTAGGGGCAGAGACCCAGTACTTC; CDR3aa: CASSFGLGAETQYF
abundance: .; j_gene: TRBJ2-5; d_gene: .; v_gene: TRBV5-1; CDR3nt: TGCGCCAGCAGCTTGGTTTTCAGGGGGGTGTACCAAGAGACCCAGTACTTC; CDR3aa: CASSLVFRGVYQETQYF
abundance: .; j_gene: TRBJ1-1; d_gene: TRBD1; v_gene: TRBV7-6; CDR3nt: TGTGCCAGCAGCGCGAACGGACAGGGGGCATCGGGTGAAGCTTTCTTT; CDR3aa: CASSANGQGASGEAFF
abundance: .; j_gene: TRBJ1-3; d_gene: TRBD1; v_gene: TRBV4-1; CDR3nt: TGCGCCAGCAGCCAAGGGGTTGGGGACAGGGGGCGAAACACCATATATTTT; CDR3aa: CASSQGVGDRGRNTIYF
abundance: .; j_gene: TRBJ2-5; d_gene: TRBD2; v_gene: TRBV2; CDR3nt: TGTGCCAGCAATGAACGGGGGGATCAAGAGACCCAGTACTTC; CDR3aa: CASNERGDQETQYF
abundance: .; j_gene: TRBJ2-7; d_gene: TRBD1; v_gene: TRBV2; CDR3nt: TGTGCCACCTCCCAGGGACAGGTAACCTACGAGCAGTACTTC; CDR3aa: CATSQGQVTYEQYF
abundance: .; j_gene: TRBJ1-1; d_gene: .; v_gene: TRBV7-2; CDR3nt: TGTGCCAGCAGCCCCCACAGGGCCCTGAACACTGAAGCTTTCTTT; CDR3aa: CASSPHRALNTEAFF
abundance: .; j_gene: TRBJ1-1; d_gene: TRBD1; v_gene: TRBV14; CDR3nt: TGTGCCAGCAGCCAGGGAAGGACAGGGGTGAACACTGAAGCTTTCTTT; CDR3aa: CASSQGRTGVNTEAFF
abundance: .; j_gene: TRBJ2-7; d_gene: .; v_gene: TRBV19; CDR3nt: TGTGCCAGTAGTACCGGGACTTCTTTCCGCCTACGGGAGCAGTACTTC; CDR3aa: CASSTGTSFRLREQYF
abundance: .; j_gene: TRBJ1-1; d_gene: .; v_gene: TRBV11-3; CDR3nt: TGTGCCAGCAGCTTAGGGAGTGGAGACAGCCAAAACACTGAAGCTTTCTTT; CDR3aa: CASSLGSGDSQNTEAFF
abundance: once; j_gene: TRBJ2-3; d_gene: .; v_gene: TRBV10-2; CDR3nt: TGCGCCAGCAGTGTAGGGGCTAGCACAGATACGCAGTATTTT; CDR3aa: CASSVGASTDTQYF
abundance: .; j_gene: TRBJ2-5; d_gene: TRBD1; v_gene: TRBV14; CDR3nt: TGTGCCAGCAGCCAGAAACGGGGACAGGGGGCAGTGGGTGGGCAAGAGACCCAGTACTTC; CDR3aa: CASSQKRGQGAVGGQETQYF
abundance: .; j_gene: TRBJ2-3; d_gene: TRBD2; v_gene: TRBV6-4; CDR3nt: TGTGCCAGCAGATTGACTAGCGGCCGCACAGATACGCAGTATTTT; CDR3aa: CASRLTSGRTDTQYF
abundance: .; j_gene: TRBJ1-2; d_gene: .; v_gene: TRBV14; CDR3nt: TGTGCCAGCAGCCAGGTCTCGGGGGTACATGGCTACACCTTC; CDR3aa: CASSQVSGVHGYTF
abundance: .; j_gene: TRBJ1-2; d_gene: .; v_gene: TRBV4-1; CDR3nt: TGCGCCAGCAGCCAAGGAGGCGCACAATTACTTTCCTATGGCTACACCTTC; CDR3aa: CASSQGGAQLLSYGYTF
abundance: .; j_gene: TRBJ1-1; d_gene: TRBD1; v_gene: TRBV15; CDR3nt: TGTGCCACCACCCAAGATCGGGACAGACTCACTGAAGCTTTCTTT; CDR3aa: CATTQDRDRLTEAFF
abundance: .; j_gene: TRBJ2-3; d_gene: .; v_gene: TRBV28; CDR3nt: TGTGCCAGCACCGCGGGACCGATCCCAGATACGCAGTATTTT; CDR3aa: CASTAGPIPDTQYF
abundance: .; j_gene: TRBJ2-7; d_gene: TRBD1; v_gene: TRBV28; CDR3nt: TGTGCCACGACCGGGACAGGAGACGAGCAGTACTTC; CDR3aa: CATTGTGDEQYF